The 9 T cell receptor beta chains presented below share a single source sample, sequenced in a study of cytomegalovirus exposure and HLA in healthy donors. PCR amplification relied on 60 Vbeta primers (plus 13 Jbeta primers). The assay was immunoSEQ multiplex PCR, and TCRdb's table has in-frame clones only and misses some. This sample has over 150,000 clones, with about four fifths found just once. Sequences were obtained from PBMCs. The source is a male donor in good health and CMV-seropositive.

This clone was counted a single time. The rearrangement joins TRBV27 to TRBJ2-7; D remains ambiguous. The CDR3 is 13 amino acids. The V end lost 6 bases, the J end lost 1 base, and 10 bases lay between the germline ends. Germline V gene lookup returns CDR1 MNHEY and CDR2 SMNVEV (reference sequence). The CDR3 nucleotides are TGTGCCAGCAGCCTTACTATGTCCTACGAGCAGTACTTC. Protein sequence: CASSLTMSYEQYF.

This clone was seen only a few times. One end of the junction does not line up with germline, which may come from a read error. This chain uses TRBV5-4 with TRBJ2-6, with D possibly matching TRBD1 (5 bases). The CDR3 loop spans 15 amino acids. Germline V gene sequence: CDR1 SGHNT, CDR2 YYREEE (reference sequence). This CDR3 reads CASSAQASGANGLTF. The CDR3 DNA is TGTGCCAGCAGCGCTCAGGCCTCTGGGGCCAACGGCCTGACTTTC.

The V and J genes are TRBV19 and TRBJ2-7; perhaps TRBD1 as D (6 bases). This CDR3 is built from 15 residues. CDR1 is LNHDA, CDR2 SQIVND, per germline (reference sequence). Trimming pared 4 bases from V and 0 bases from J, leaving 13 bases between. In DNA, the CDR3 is TGTGCCAGTAGTAGGAGTGGACAGAGCTCCTACGAGCAGTACTTC. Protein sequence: CASSRSGQSSYEQYF.

This chain's CDR3 is CASSAGQGMHEQYF. As DNA, the CDR3 is TGTGCCAGCAGCGCGGGACAGGGGATGCACGAGCAGTACTTC. V usage is TRBV2 and J usage is TRBJ2-7; 10 bases match TRBD1. Germline lookup yields CDR1 SNHLY and CDR2 FYNNEI. The CDR3 spans 14 residues. The V segment lost 6 bases and the J segment 5 bases; nucleotides outside the gene matches: 7.

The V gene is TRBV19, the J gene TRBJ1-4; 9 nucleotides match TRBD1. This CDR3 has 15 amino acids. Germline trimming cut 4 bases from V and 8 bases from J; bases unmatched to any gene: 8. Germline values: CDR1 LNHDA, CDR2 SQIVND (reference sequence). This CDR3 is CASSSRQGVGEKLFF. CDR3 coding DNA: TGTGCCAGTAGTAGTCGACAGGGGGTGGGGGAAAAACTGTTTTTT.

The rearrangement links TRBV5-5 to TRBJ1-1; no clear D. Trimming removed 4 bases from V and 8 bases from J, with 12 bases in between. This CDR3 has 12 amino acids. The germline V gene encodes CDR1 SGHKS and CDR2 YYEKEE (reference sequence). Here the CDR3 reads CASSLLTGEAFF. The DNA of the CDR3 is TGTGCCAGCAGCCTTTTGACCGGGGAAGCTTTCTTT.

The CDR3: CASSFAGARDQPQHF. Here the CDR3 DNA reads TGCGCCAGCAGCTTCGCGGGGGCGAGGGACCAGCCCCAGCATTTT. The gene calls are TRBV5-1 and TRBJ1-5; tentatively, D is TRBD1 (6 bases). The ends were cut back, 2 bases at V and 7 bases at J, with 16 bases in the middle. The CDR3 is 15 amino acids. Germline values: CDR1 SGHRS, CDR2 YFSETQ. The entire variable domain, with the rest obtained from reference TRBV5-1 and TRBJ1-5, is as follows: KAGVTQTPRYLIKTRGQQVTLSCSPISGHRSVSWYQQTPGQGLQFLFEYFSETQRNKGNFPGRFSGRQFSNSRSEMNVSTLELGDSALYLCASSFAGARDQPQHFGDGTRLSIL.

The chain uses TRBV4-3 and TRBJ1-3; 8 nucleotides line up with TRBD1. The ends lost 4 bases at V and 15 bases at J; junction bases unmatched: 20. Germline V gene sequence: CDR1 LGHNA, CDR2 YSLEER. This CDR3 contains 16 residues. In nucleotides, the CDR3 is TGCGCCAGCAGCCCCCCAGGTGACGGACAGGGTTGGGATCGATATTTT. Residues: CASSPPGDGQGWDRYF.

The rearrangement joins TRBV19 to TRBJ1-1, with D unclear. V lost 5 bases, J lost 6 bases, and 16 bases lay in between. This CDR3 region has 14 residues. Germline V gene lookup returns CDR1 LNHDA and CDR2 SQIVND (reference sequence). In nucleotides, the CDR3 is TGTGCCAGTAGTGTTTCGGGAGGGAGGGCTGAAGCTTTCTTT. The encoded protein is CASSVSGGRAEAFF.